Shown below are 20 T cell receptor beta chains from a single sample sequenced in a study of T cell repertoires in cytomegalovirus infection (dated by TCRdb to about 2019). Sequenced on an Illumina HiSeq 1500. In TCRdb, the public reads were trimmed at Q25 with fastp and aligned with MiXCR, with productive beta chains retained. Every entry covers one CDR3 protein and lists the most common genes and DNA from its rows. This sample has 450,000 to 600,000 distinct CDR3 sequences in its table, and about 11% of those were observed once. The ten biggest clones cover roughly 10% of the sample. What was sequenced was PBMCs. The source of these receptors is a human donor in good health (CMV status not recorded). Some clones in this sample may be carry-over from other donors' samples.

This clonotype was observed at least ten times. DNA for the CDR3: TGTGCCAGCAGCTTAGGGGGACAGCAAAGGACTGAAGCTTTCTTT. Amino acid sequence: CASSLGGQQRTEAFF. The chain uses TRBV11-2 and TRBJ1-1, with 7 bases matching TRBD1. The CDR3 has 15 residues. Germline-derived CDR1 and CDR2 are SGHAT and FQNNGV. Losses at the gene ends were 1 base for V and 5 bases for J; bases not matched to a gene: 7.

There are many counts of this clonotype. V usage is TRBV7-9 and J usage is TRBJ2-1; 7 positions agree with TRBD2. V lost 8 bases, J lost 15 bases, and 13 bases stayed unmatched. This CDR3 contains 12 residues. The germline CDR1 and CDR2 sequences are SEHNR and FQNEAQ (reference sequence). The CDR3 coding sequence is TGTGCCAGCGCCGCAAGCGGGGCCGCCTTGTTCTTC. Amino acids: CASAASGAALFF. The complete variable domain, with remaining parts taken from reference TRBV7-9 and TRBJ2-1, reads DTGVSQNPRHKITKRGQNVTFRCDPISEHNRLYWYRQTLGQGPEFLTYFQNEAQLEKSRLLSDRFSAERPKGSFSTLEIQRTEQGDSAMYLCASAASGAALFFGPGTRLTVL.

This clonotype was found many times. The chain is built from TRBV7-9 and TRBJ1-2; tentative D call: TRBD1 (6 bases). CDR1 is SEHNR, CDR2 FQNEAQ, per germline (reference sequence). The V end was cut by 5 bases, the J end by 6 bases, with 16 bases between. The CDR3 is made up of 14 amino acids. The CDR3 coding sequence is TGTGCCAGCAGCAACAGGGTGGGTGAGAATGGCTACACCTTC. It codes for CASSNRVGENGYTF.

This chain joins TRBV20-1 and TRBJ2-5; no reliable D call. The germline CDR1 and CDR2 sequences are DFQATT and SNEGSKA (reference sequence). The CDR3 consists of 13 residues. V was trimmed by 5 bases and J by 2 bases, leaving 12 bases between them. CDR3 region: CSAYQGEQETQYF. The CDR3 nucleotides are TGCAGTGCTTACCAAGGTGAACAAGAGACCCAGTACTTC.

This clonotype appeared a few times. This chain uses TRBV5-4 with TRBJ2-7, with 9 nucleotides matching TRBD1. The CDR3 is 16 amino acids. The J segment lost 5 bases and the V segment lost 0 bases, leaving 9 bases of the junction unmatched. Germline V CDR1 and CDR2: SGHNT, YYREEE (reference sequence). In nucleotides, the CDR3 is TGTGCCAGCAGCTTGGGACAGGGGGAGGGGAGCGACGAGCAGTACTTC. Protein sequence: CASSLGQGEGSDEQYF.

In its sample, this clonotype was seen many times. The J gene is TRBJ2-5, the V gene TRBV7-2, with D hard to call. The length of the CDR3 is 15 residues. Germline-derived CDR1 and CDR2 are SGHTA and FQGNSA. V dropped 8 bases and J dropped 3 bases, with 19 bases sitting between them. The CDR3 DNA is TGTGCCAGCCACCCCCCGCATGGATTAAAAGAGACCCAGTACTTC. As protein: CASHPPHGLKETQYF.

This clonotype was seen many times. The CDR3 loop reads CASRRLSSYNEQFF. The CDR3 coding sequence is TGTGCCAGCAGGCGACTTAGCTCCTACAATGAGCAGTTCTTC. This rearrangement joins TRBV12-3 or TRBV12-4 to TRBJ2-1; no reliable D call. V shed 6 bases and J shed 0 bases, with 9 bases lying between them. CDR3 length equals 14 residues.

This clonotype came up many times. The J gene is TRBJ2-5, the V gene TRBV20-1; 7 bases match TRBD1. The V gene's germline CDR1 is DFQATT and CDR2 SNEGSKA (reference sequence). CDR3 length equals 15 residues. The junction had 6 bases not matched to a gene; V was cut back by 2 bases and J by 0 bases. CDR3 region: CSARLGGRYQETQYF. DNA for the CDR3: TGCAGTGCTAGACTAGGGGGCCGGTACCAAGAGACCCAGTACTTC.

This clonotype showed up many times. The gene calls are TRBV6-1 and TRBJ1-1, with 8 bases aligning to TRBD1. Germline V gene sequence: CDR1 MNHNS, CDR2 SASEGT. V was pared by 6 bases and J by 11 bases, with 8 bases of the junction left unmatched. The CDR3 extends over 12 amino acids. The CDR3 region is CASRDGQGGAFF. Written as DNA, the CDR3 is TGTGCCAGCAGGGATGGACAGGGAGGCGCTTTCTTT.

The genes are TRBV29-1 and TRBJ1-2; D is uncertain. Germline lookup yields CDR1 SQVTM and CDR2 ANQGSEA. V was shortened by 6 bases and J by 5 bases, with 10 bases between the two germline ends. CDR3 length equals 11 residues. CDR3 loop: CSVRLEYGYTF. The DNA for the CDR3 is TGCAGCGTCAGACTGGAGTATGGCTACACCTTC.

This sequence joins TRBV24-1 and TRBJ2-7, with D possibly being TRBD1 (5 bases). V was shortened by 9 bases and J by 7 bases, with 15 bases between the two germline ends. CDR1 and CDR2 from the germline V gene are KGHDR and SFDVKD. The CDR3 spans 12 residues. The CDR3 DNA is TGTGCCACCCAAGACAGAGAGGAAGAGCAGTACTTC. Encoded protein: CATQDREEEQYF.

This rearrangement joins TRBV29-1 to TRBJ2-5, with D uncertain. There are 13 residues in the CDR3. In germline, CDR1 is SQVTM, CDR2 ANQGSEA. The V and J ends lost 1 base and 2 bases respectively, with 8 bases between them. The CDR3 protein is CSVEADAQETQYF. CDR3 DNA: TGCAGCGTTGAAGCGGATGCGCAAGAGACCCAGTACTTC. Full variable domain (rest looked up from reference TRBV29-1 and TRBJ2-5): SAVISQKPSRDICQRGTSLTIQCQVDSQVTMMFWYRQQPGQSLTLIATANQGSEATYESGFVIDKFPISRPNLTFSTLTVSNMSPEDSSIYLCSVEADAQETQYFGPGTRLLVL.

CDR3 protein: CASSPRGADTGELFF. The CDR3 coding sequence is TGTGCCAGCAGCCCAAGAGGGGCGGACACCGGGGAGCTGTTTTTT. The J gene is TRBJ2-2, the V gene TRBV5-6; TRBD1 or TRBD2 may be the D gene (5 bases each). Trimming pared 4 bases from V and 3 bases from J, leaving 13 bases between. Per germline, CDR1 SGHDT and CDR2 YYEEEE. CDR3 length: 15 residues.

This clonotype was found a few times. The chain recombines TRBV15 with TRBJ2-2; D is perhaps TRBD2 (5 bases). Deletions cut 0 bases from V and 8 bases from J, with 13 bases between. Germline V lookup: CDR1 LNHNV, CDR2 YYDKDF (reference sequence). CDR3 length: 15 residues. The CDR3: CATSRESRGGGELFF. The DNA for the CDR3 is TGTGCCACCAGCAGAGAGAGTAGAGGCGGGGGGGAGCTGTTTTTT.

The V call is TRBV5-8, the J call TRBJ1-2, with TRBD1 identical over 9 bases. CDR1 is SGHTS and CDR2 is YDEGEE in the germline V gene. V lost 1 base, J lost 2 bases, and 3 bases stayed unmatched. The CDR3 length is 15 residues. CDR3 DNA sequence: TGTGCCAGCAGCTTGAAAACAGGGGGCAACTATGGCTACACCTTC. The encoded protein is CASSLKTGGNYGYTF. The whole variable domain, remainder taken from reference TRBV5-8 and TRBJ1-2, is EAGVTQSPTHLIKTRGQQATLRCSPISGHTSVYWYQQALGLGLQFLLWYDEGEERNRGNFPPRFSGRQFPNYSSELNVNALELEDSALYLCASSLKTGGNYGYTFGSGTRLTVV.

Concerning this clonotype: A much larger clone differs from this one at a single base, so this may be a read error. The chain couples TRBV5-5 to TRBJ1-2; 12 bases align to TRBD1. V was clipped by 4 bases and J by 6 bases; unmatched bases: 10. The CDR3 contains 16 residues. From germline, CDR1 is SGHKS and CDR2 YYEKEE (reference sequence). The CDR3 loop is CASSHRSGTGGDGYTF. The DNA for the CDR3 is TGTGCCAGCAGCCACCGGTCCGGGACAGGGGGCGATGGCTACACCTTC. The full variable domain, with the rest looked up from reference TRBV5-5 and TRBJ1-2, is DAGVTQSPTHLIKTRGQQVTLRCSPISGHKSVSWYQQVLGQGPQFIFQYYEKEERGRGNFPDRFSARQFPNYSSELNVNALLLGDSALYLCASSHRSGTGGDGYTFGSGTRLTVV.

Only a few counts were recorded for this clonotype. At one of its ends the junction is not consistent with the germline gene, which may arise from a read error. The CDR3 sequence: CASNQLAGGTETQYF. The CDR3 DNA reads TGTGCCAGCAACCAACTAGCGGGAGGGACAGAGACCCAGTACTTC. The J gene is TRBJ2-5, the V gene TRBV3-1; TRBD2 matches 13 bases. From germline, CDR1 is LGHDT and CDR2 YNNKEL (reference sequence). The CDR3 totals 15 residues.

In the case of this clonotype: Given a much more abundant clone one base away, this may be a read error. This chain connects TRBV7-4 to TRBJ1-1; the match to TRBD1 covers 7 bases. Germline-derived CDR1 and CDR2 are SGHVT and SQSDAQ. After removal of 7 bases from V and 3 bases from J, the junction contained 5 bases not matched to a gene. This CDR3 has 13 amino acids. CDR3 residues: CASNQGGDTEAFF. The CDR3 nucleotides are TGTGCCAGCAACCAGGGGGGCGACACTGAAGCTTTCTTT. The whole variable domain, filled in from reference TRBV7-4 and TRBJ1-1, reads GAGVSQSPRYKVAKRGRDVALRCDSISGHVTLYWYRQTLGQGSEVLTYSQSDAQRDKSGRPSGRFSAERPERSVSTLKIQRTEQGDSAVYLCASNQGGDTEAFFGQGTRLTVV.

This clonotype has only a few counts. For the CDR3, the DNA is TGTGCCAGCAGCTTGAGGGACCGCACTATGGGCTACACCTTC. Amino acid sequence: CASSLRDRTMGYTF. This chain connects TRBV5-8 to TRBJ1-2, with a possible D match to TRBD1 (5 bases). The V end was cut by 1 base, the J end by 8 bases, with 15 bases between. Germline CDR1 SGHTS, CDR2 YDEGEE. The CDR3 is 14 amino acids.

This clonotype was recorded at least ten times. The genes are TRBV24-1 and TRBJ2-3, with D tentatively TRBD1 (5 bases). The germline CDR1 and CDR2 sequences are KGHDR and SFDVKD. This CDR3 has 14 residues. V was clipped by 3 bases and J by 3 bases, with 9 bases between them. CDR3 bases: TGTGCCACCAGTGATCAGGGTCGGACAGATACGCAGTATTTT. Translating gives CATSDQGRTDTQYF.